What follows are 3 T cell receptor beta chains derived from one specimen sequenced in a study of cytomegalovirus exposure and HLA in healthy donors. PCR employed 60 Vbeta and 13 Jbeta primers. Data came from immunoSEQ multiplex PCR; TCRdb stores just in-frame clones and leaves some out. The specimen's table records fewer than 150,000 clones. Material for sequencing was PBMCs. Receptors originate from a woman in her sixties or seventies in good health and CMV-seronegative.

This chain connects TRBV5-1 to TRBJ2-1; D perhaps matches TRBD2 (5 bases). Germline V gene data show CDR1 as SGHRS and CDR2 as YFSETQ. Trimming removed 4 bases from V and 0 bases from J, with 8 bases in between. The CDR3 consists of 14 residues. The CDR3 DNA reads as TGCGCCAGCAGCCGCGGGTACTCCTACAATGAGCAGTTCTTC. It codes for CASSRGYSYNEQFF.

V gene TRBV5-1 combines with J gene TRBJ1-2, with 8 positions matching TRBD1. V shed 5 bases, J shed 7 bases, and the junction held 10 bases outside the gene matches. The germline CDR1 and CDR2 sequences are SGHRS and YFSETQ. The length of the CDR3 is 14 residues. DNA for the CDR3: TGCGCCAGCAGACCCCAGGGGGCTGGGACTGGCTACACCTTC. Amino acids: CASRPQGAGTGYTF.

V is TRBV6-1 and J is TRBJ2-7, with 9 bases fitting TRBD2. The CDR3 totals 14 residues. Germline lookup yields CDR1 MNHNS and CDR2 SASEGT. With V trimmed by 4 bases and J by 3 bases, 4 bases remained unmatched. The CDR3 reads CASSVRTSVYEQYF. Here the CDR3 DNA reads TGTGCCAGCAGTGTGAGGACTAGCGTCTACGAGCAGTACTTC.